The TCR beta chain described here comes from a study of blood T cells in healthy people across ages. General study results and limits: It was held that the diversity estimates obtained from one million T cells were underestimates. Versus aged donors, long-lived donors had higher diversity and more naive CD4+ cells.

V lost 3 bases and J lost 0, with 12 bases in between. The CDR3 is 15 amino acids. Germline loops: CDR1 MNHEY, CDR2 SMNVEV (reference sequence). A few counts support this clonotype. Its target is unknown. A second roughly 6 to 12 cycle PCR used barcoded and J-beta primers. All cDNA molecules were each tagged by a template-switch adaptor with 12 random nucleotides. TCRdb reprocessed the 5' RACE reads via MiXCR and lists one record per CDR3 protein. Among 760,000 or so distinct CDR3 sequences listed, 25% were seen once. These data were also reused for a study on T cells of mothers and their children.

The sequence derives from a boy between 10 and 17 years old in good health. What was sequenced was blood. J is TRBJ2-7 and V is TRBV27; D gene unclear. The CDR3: CASSLAASYSYEQYF. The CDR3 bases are TGTGCCAGCAGTTTGGCGGCGAGTTACTCCTACGAGCAGTACTTC.